This TCR beta chain was profiled in a study of regulatory T cells in long-lasting Graves disease (dated by TCRdb to about 2021). The study in broad terms: In the newly diagnosed Graves' disease group, patients had been taking antithyroid drugs for less than 3 months. Persistent Graves' disease patients were compared with newly diagnosed Graves' disease patients by peripheral blood TCR sequencing and RNA sequencing. The study took place in China and was registered as a clinical trial. TCR sequencing covered some 13 persistent and 20 newly diagnosed Graves' disease patients, some 33 samples in total. Study-level results and caveats: Sequencing and analysis were limited to the TCR beta chain. Persistent patients shared more public clonotypes among themselves (approximately 2,500) than newly diagnosed patients did (nearly 1,000). Compared with newly diagnosed patients, persistent Graves' disease patients had lower TCR Shannon entropy and fewer highly expanded clones, which suggests clonal expansion. The authors acknowledged the small sample size as a limitation that may reduce accuracy. The study examined only peripheral blood because the primary lesion, thyroid tissue, could not be accessed.

Concerning this clonotype: No cognate antigen has been identified for it. No base quality information exists; no much larger clone differs at one position.

The library came from multiplex PCR. Sequencing was carried out with an Illumina HiSeq 4000. TCR beta libraries were built with iRepertoire HTBI primers and Arm-PCR amplification of CDR3 regions. PCR products were gel purified before sequencing. In the authors' own workflow: A total of some 60 TRBV and some 15 TRBJ segments were identified across samples and were used for gene usage analysis of CDR3 amino acid clonotypes. Filtered high-quality paired reads were merged into contigs using COPE and FqMerger. BLAST was used to align contigs to IMGT TRBV, TRBD and TRBJ reference genes, with CDR3 defined following IMGT. Highly expanded clones were defined as clonotypes with a frequency above 0.1%. Shannon entropy was used to measure repertoire diversity, and the Gini coefficient was used to measure V-J evenness. Public clonotypes were defined as clonotypes shared by more than one individual. TCRdb reworked the public reads: Q25 trimming with fastp, MiXCR clone assembly, productive beta chains retained. Here each entry gathers all rows of one CDR3 protein and keeps the most common genes and DNA. The authors' filters were not applied to this entry. The sample records 400,000 to 500,000 distinct CDR3 sequences, over 12% of which are singletons. Of the sample, about 7.8% falls within the top ten clones.

The time point label corresponds to: newly diagnosed GD, antithyroid drugs for less than 3 months. RNA was extracted from PBMCs in TRIzol for both TCR sequencing and RNA sequencing. The diagnosis of Graves' disease followed American Thyroid Association guidelines. Patients were recruited from an endocrinology department in Xi'an, China. Each patient gave around 9.2 milliliters of peripheral blood, collected in an EDTA anticoagulant tube. Ficoll Paque Plus density gradient separation was used to isolate PBMCs, and no further T cell sorting was performed. RNA quality was checked with an Agilent 2100 Bioanalyzer and agarose gel, and concentration with a NanoDrop 2000. Another study also made use of these data, one on T cells in Graves' hyperthyroidism and ophthalmopathy. According to the second study: Graves' hyperthyroidism was defined as stable when no progression to ophthalmopathy occurred over 18 months of follow-up. Hyperthyroidism patients were aged 18 to 65 years and newly diagnosed, with disease duration of less than 2 months. Exclusion was applied to patients with uncontrolled infections, other autoimmune diseases, pregnancy or lactation. Diagnoses were based on clinical symptoms, serum thyroxine and TRAb, thyroid ultrasound and orbital computed tomography. The first round of RT-PCR for the TCR CDR3 was performed with the HTBI primer set and the Qiagen OneStep RT-PCR kit. Most expanded thyroid clonotypes (frequency above 0.001) were also detected in blood, suggesting blood repertoires may reflect thyroid immune responses. A model built on a 13 V-J signature distinguished ophthalmopathy from stable hyperthyroidism, reaching about 89% sensitivity and 81.08% specificity in cross-validation and 80%/75% in testing. In validation, the model predicted progression to ophthalmopathy a median of about 5.9 months before onset, with approximately 70% sensitivity and 72.22% specificity. TCR V-J signatures able to tell the groups apart were searched for in a discovery cohort of approximately 95 patients, of whom roughly 42 had Graves' ophthalmopathy and roughly 58 had stable Graves' hyperthyroidism. Whether ophthalmopathy could be predicted prospectively was tested in an independent validation cohort made up of about 20 hyperthyroidism patients plus 17 patients who later progressed to ophthalmopathy. The 90 to 100 discovery patients were randomly divided into training and test sets at a 7:3 ratio. Thyroid tissue and blood T-cell repertoires from six Graves' hyperthyroidism patients were also compared in the study. Following sampling, methimazole starting at 30 mg daily was given to hyperthyroidism patients, and high-dose intravenous methylprednisolone was given to ophthalmopathy patients. Libraries were constructed in a second round of multiplex PCR, after which size selection and purification were performed. Libraries were sequenced paired-end with 100 bp reads on an Illumina HiSeq2000. SOAPnuke was used to process the raw data, with reads discarded if the reads contained adapters or uncalled bases, had a mean Phred below 15, or lacked an exact constant-primer or identifier match. COPE v1.2.5 was used to merge high-quality paired reads, and clonotypes were defined as unique nucleotide sequences. MiTCR v1.1 was used to align the clonotypes against IMGT TRBV, TRBD and TRBJ reference segments. Only V-J combinations with frequency above 0.0001, covering about 99% of repertoires, were analysed. A TCS score was defined as the ratio between F50 (clonal expansion) and ExV (chaos), using BLOSUM62-based TCRdist between CDR3 peptides within each V-J. Welch's t-statistics and random forest reduced fewer than 600 V-J features to roughly 13, which were used in a naive Bayes classifier (R e1071). No statistical method was used to set the sample size in advance, and investigators knew the group allocation. According to the paper, TCR Vbeta CDR3 sequencing was carried out on more than 120 peripheral blood samples, which came from over 40 ophthalmopathy, approximately 78 hyperthyroidism and roughly 17 progressor patients.

The clonotype comes from a woman between 40 and 50 years old with Graves disease. Donor details come from another sample of the same person, matched by shared clones. The material sequenced was peripheral blood mononuclear cells (PBMCs), taken at new diagnosis, from a patient treated with antithyroid drugs.

The DNA sequence is given as TGTGCCTGGAGTCGCGAAGACAATCAGCCCCAGCATTTT. This translates into CAWSREDNQPQHF. The chain couples TRBV30 to TRBJ1-5; no D gene is confidently identified. The V end loses 2 bases and the J end loses 3 bases, and a stretch of 8 bases separates them. CDR1 and CDR2, per the germline V gene (reference sequence), are GTSNPN and SVGIG. Counted from cysteine to phenylalanine, this CDR3 has 13 amino acids. The entry retains the CDR3 DNA only, 39 bases that are in frame from base 1.